This TCR beta chain was profiled in a study of blood T cells in healthy people across ages. Study-level results: Roughly linearly, TCR beta diversity per million T cells fell as age increased.

CDR1 and CDR2 (germline): SEHNR, FQNEAQ (reference sequence). The CDR3 loop spans 12 amino acids. Trimming pared 11 bases from V and 7 bases from J, leaving 12 bases between. This clonotype has only a few counts. Its specificity is not known. The second PCR ran about 6 to 12 cycles with a sample-barcoded 5' primer and J-beta primers. Via MiXCR, TCRdb re-called the 5' RACE reads, giving one row per CDR3 protein. The table shows hundreds of thousands of distinct CDR3 sequences, with around 25% occurring only once. This sample also appeared in a second study, on T cells of mothers and their children.

The J gene is TRBJ1-6, the V gene TRBV7-9; D not certain. Sequenced input: blood. The TCR was taken from a boy aged 10-17 years in good health. CDR3 bases: TGTGCCTCCTCAGGCGCCAATTCACCCCTCCACTTT. Encoded protein: CASSGANSPLHF.